The next 4 T cell receptor beta chains were all read from a single sample in a study of blood T cell repertoires in COVID-19. Produced via immunoSEQ multiplex PCR; TCRdb's table is partial and in-frame only. Here the sample spans over 200,000 clones, 80% to 90% being singletons. The source material was peripheral blood. The receptors originated from a man aged 25 to 45 with COVID-19, enrolled during active disease.

This clone was observed a single time. This sequence joins TRBV27 and TRBJ1-1; D possibly corresponds to TRBD1 (5 bases). CDR3 length equals 15 residues. Per the germline V gene, CDR1 is MNHEY and CDR2 is SMNVEV (reference sequence). V was trimmed by 2 bases and J by 0 bases, leaving 10 bases between them. CDR3 bases: TGTGCCAGCAGTTTAGGCTCAGGGATGAACACTGAAGCTTTCTTT. It translates to CASSLGSGMNTEAFF.

J is TRBJ2-6 and V is TRBV27; 12 bases are a match to TRBD2. This CDR3 is built from 18 residues. Trimming took 5 bases from V and 2 from J; bases not matched to a gene: 7. Germline CDR1 reads MNHEY; CDR2 reads SMNVEV (reference sequence). The CDR3 nucleotides read TGTGCCAGCAGTCCGCACGGACTAGCGGGAACTGGGGCCAACGTCCTGACTTTC. This gives the protein CASSPHGLAGTGANVLTF. The full variable domain, rest sourced from reference TRBV27 and TRBJ2-6, is EAQVTQNPRYLITVTGKKLTVTCSQNMNHEYMSWYRQDPGLGLRQIYYSMNVEVTDKGDVPEGYKVSRKEKRNFPLILESPSPNQTSLYFCASSPHGLAGTGANVLTFGAGSRLTVL.

The J gene is TRBJ1-5, the V gene TRBV6-2 or TRBV6-3; no definite D call. The germline V gene has CDR1 MNHEY and CDR2 SVGEGT. This CDR3 spans 14 amino acids. V was trimmed by 4 bases and J by 7 bases, leaving 14 bases between them. The CDR3 DNA reads TGTGCCAGCAGTTTTCCGGCGGAGTTCCAGCCCCAGCATTTT. Encoded protein: CASSFPAEFQPQHF.

V gene TRBV7-3 combines with J gene TRBJ2-2; a possible D gene is TRBD2 (6 bases). Germline V gene sequence: CDR1 SGHTA, CDR2 FQGTGA. The CDR3 is 16 amino acids. V was trimmed by 5 bases and J by 1 base, leaving 14 bases between them. CDR3 residues: CASSPRGTLNTGELFF. In nucleotides, the CDR3 is TGTGCCAGCAGCCCTAGAGGGACTCTGAACACCGGGGAGCTGTTTTTT.